These T cell receptor beta chains were read from a single sample in a study of blood T cell repertoires in COVID-19. Generated by immunoSEQ multiplex PCR, the TCRdb table keeps only in-frame clones and is missing some. The sample has about 280,000 clones, roughly 85% seen once. The sequenced sample was peripheral blood. The receptors were sampled from a man aged 45-65 years with active or convalescent COVID-19. Each CDR3 is given with its conserved first and last residue. The D gene is left open where the match is weak. Part of the rows lack a size; the others show once, few, many or a class for expanded clones.

>TRBD2|few|TRBJ2-3|TRBV18
TGTGCCAGCTCACGGACTAGCGGGAGCACAGATACGCAGTATTTT
CASSRTSGSTDTQYF
>NA|NA|TRBJ1-3|TRBV6-1
TGTGCCAGCAGTGACACAACTGGAAACACCATATATTTT
CASSDTTGNTIYF
>NA|NA|TRBJ2-1|TRBV2
TGTGCCAGCAGTGGACTCCTCTTGATATACAATGAGCAGTTCTTC
CASSGLLLIYNEQFF
>TRBD1|NA|TRBJ1-2|TRBV7-3
TGTGCCAGCAGCTTAACCGGGACAGGGGGAGCCTATGGCTACACCTTC
CASSLTGTGGAYGYTF
>NA|NA|TRBJ2-2|TRBV27
TGTGCCAGCAGTTTGCGGAGGGCAGGGACCGGGGAGCTGTTTTTT
CASSLRRAGTGELFF
>TRBD2|NA|TRBJ2-1|TRBV5-6
TGTGCCAGCAGCCGTGAACTAGCGGGCCGGTACAATGAGCAGTTCTTC
CASSRELAGRYNEQFF
>NA|NA|TRBJ1-4|TRBV6-6
TGTGCCAGCAGAAGGGGAAATGAAAAACTGTTTTTT
CASRRGNEKLFF
>TRBD2|NA|TRBJ2-5|TRBV11-2
TGTGCCAGCAGCGCACGTTTACTAGCGGAAGAGACCCAGTACTTC
CASSARLLAEETQYF
>TRBD1|NA|TRBJ1-2|TRBV19
TGTGCCAGTAGCGACAGGGGGAAAGAGCGCTACACCTTC
CASSDRGKERYTF
>TRBD1|once|TRBJ2-1|TRBV11-2
TGTGCCAGCAGCCCTAACTCCGGACAGGGGCCGCACAATGAGCAGTTCTTC
CASSPNSGQGPHNEQFF
>NA|NA|TRBJ1-6|TRBV2
TGTGCCAGCAGGGTAACAGGGTCGGGTAATTCACCCCTCCACTTT
CASRVTGSGNSPLHF
>NA|once|TRBJ2-3|TRBV5-1
TGCGCCAGCAGCTTGGGAGGGTCAGATACGCAGTATTTT
CASSLGGSDTQYF
>NA|NA|TRBJ2-7|TRBV6-2/TRBV6-3
TGTGCCAGCAGCGATGGCAGATACTACGAGCAGTACTTC
CASSDGRYYEQYF
>NA|few|TRBJ2-5|TRBV7-2
TGTGCCAGCAGCTTGGGGGGGGCCCGGGTGACCCAGTACTTC
CASSLGGARVTQYF
>NA|NA|TRBJ2-5|TRBV9
TGTGCCAGCAGCCCTCGGAGTTGGGAGACCCAGTACTTC
CASSPRSWETQYF
>TRBD2|NA|TRBJ2-5|TRBV5-1
TGCGCCAGCAGCCTCGGACTAGCGGGAGGGTTCCACCAAGAGACCCAGTACTTC
CASSLGLAGGFHQETQYF
>TRBD2|NA|TRBJ2-1|TRBV13
TGTGCCAGCACCTGGACTAGCGGGGATGAGCAGTTCTTC
CASTWTSGDEQFF
>TRBD1|NA|TRBJ1-2|TRBV6-6
TGTGCCAGCAGTTATGGACAGGGTCATGGCTACACCTTC
CASSYGQGHGYTF
>NA|NA|TRBJ2-6|TRBV28
TGTGCCAGCAGCCCAAGACAAGGTTTGGTTGGGGCCAACGTCCTGACTTTC
CASSPRQGLVGANVLTF
>TRBD1|NA|TRBJ2-2|TRBV5-1
TGCGCCAGCAGCCGAAGTGGGACAGGAGACACCGGGGAGCTGTTTTTT
CASSRSGTGDTGELFF
>NA|NA|TRBJ2-7|TRBV27
TGTGCCAGCAGTTCGTCGATCGGGGAGTTCTCCTACGAGCAGTACTTC
CASSSSIGEFSYEQYF
>TRBD2|once|TRBJ2-7|TRBV18
TGTGCCAGCTCACCGGTACTAGCGGGAGTCTTGAACGAGCAGTACTTC
CASSPVLAGVLNEQYF
>TRBD1|NA|TRBJ1-2|TRBV5-6
TGTGCCAGCAGCTCCCGGGACAGGGGCTATGGCTACACCTTC
CASSSRDRGYGYTF
>TRBD2|NA|TRBJ2-5|TRBV5-4
TGTGCCAGCAGCTCCAGTACTAGCGGGAGGGGGGAGACCCAGTACTTC
CASSSSTSGRGETQYF
>NA|NA|TRBJ1-2|TRBV30
TGTGCCTGGAGTGGTCAGGTGGACTACACCTTC
CAWSGQVDYTF
>NA|NA|TRBJ2-5|TRBV2
TGTGCCAGCAGTACTACCGCCGCGGGAAGCAGACAGACCCAGTACTTC
CASSTTAAGSRQTQYF
>TRBD2|NA|TRBJ2-1|TRBV7-9
TGTGCCAGCAGCTTAGGGGAGGGAACGGGACTAGCGTTCAATGAGCAGTTCTTC
CASSLGEGTGLAFNEQFF
>NA|NA|TRBJ2-7|TRBV7-8
TGTGCCAGCCGCCGAACGGCGGGTGCCTACGAGCAGTACTTC
CASRRTAGAYEQYF
>NA|NA|TRBJ2-1|TRBV5-1
TGCGCCAGCAGCTCCGACAGCTACAATGAGCAGTTCTTC
CASSSDSYNEQFF
>NA|once|TRBJ1-3|TRBV29-1
TGCAGCGTTGATCGTGGAAACACCATATATTTT
CSVDRGNTIYF
>NA|NA|TRBJ2-7|TRBV5-5
TGTGCCAGCAGCTTGGCGGGGATTGAAACGCAGTACTTC
CASSLAGIETQYF
>NA|NA|TRBJ1-5|TRBV25-1
TGTGCCAGCAGTGACGCATCCGGGGGACCTAATCAGCCCCAGCATTTT
CASSDASGGPNQPQHF
>TRBD1|NA|TRBJ2-7|TRBV28
TGTGCCAGCAGTTCGATAACAGGGGGAAGTTCTGGCGAGCAGTACTTC
CASSSITGGSSGEQYF
>TRBD1|NA|TRBJ1-2|TRBV29-1
TGCAGCGCTGAGACAGGGGTTGGAGGCTACACCTTC
CSAETGVGGYTF
>TRBD1|NA|TRBJ2-7|TRBV25-1
TGTGCCAGCAGTGAACCATCGACAGGGGCGGGTCGCGAGCAGTACTTC
CASSEPSTGAGREQYF
>TRBD1|NA|TRBJ1-5|TRBV27
TGTGCCAGCAGTAAACAGGGGAATCAGCCCCAGCATTTT
CASSKQGNQPQHF
>NA|once|TRBJ1-2|TRBV11-1
TGTGCCAGCAGCATGGAGGGGAACTATGGCTACACCTTC
CASSMEGNYGYTF
>TRBD1|NA|TRBJ2-7|TRBV10-3
TGTGCCATCAGTCAGCCGGGACAGGAAGGGTACGAGCAGTACTTC
CAISQPGQEGYEQYF
>NA|NA|TRBJ1-2|TRBV9
TGTGCCAGCAGCGAGGGAGCGGGGGGTTATGGCTACACCTTC
CASSEGAGGYGYTF
>TRBD1|few|TRBJ1-2|TRBV19
TGTGCCAGTCGACTCCGGGCCTCAGGGGGAGTGACGTATGGCTACACCTTC
CASRLRASGGVTYGYTF
>NA|NA|TRBJ1-6|TRBV11-2
TGTGCCAGCAGCCCCTCGACACCTTATAATTCACCCCTCCACTTT
CASSPSTPYNSPLHF
>NA|NA|TRBJ1-1|TRBV6-5
TGTGCCAGCAGTCTTCGGGGAGACACTGAAGCTTTCTTT
CASSLRGDTEAFF
>TRBD2|NA|TRBJ2-7|TRBV30
TGTGCCTGGACTAGCGGAGCTTACGAGCAGTACTTC
CAWTSGAYEQYF
>NA|few|TRBJ2-7|TRBV19
TGTGCCAGTAGTATCCGCGGGGTAGGGGTCAACGAGCAGTACTTC
CASSIRGVGVNEQYF
>NA|few|TRBJ2-7|TRBV7-8
TGTGCCAGCAGCTTAGAAGTGACAGCCTACGAGCAGTACTTC
CASSLEVTAYEQYF
>NA|NA|TRBJ2-3|TRBV6-2/TRBV6-3
TGTGCCAGCAGCCTCGGGGGGCTAGGGACAGATACGCAGTATTTT
CASSLGGLGTDTQYF
>NA|NA|TRBJ2-7|TRBV5-1
TGCGCCAGCAGCCCCGGTTACGAGCAGTACTTC
CASSPGYEQYF
>TRBD1|NA|TRBJ2-7|TRBV10-3
TGTGCCATCAGGAACCCTGGACAGGGAGTAGTCTCCTCCGAGCAGTACTTC
CAIRNPGQGVVSSEQYF
>NA|once|TRBJ1-3|TRBV5-4
TGTGCCAGCAGCTTGGCGGGTGCTGGAAACACCATATATTTT
CASSLAGAGNTIYF
>NA|NA|TRBJ2-5|TRBV7-2
TGTGCCAGCAGCCCCCAGGGTCGGGCAAAACCGACCCAGTACTTC
CASSPQGRAKPTQYF
>TRBD2|NA|TRBJ2-3|TRBV29-1
TGCAGCGTTGAAGACCCGTGGACTAGCGGGAGCGACGATACGCAGTATTTT
CSVEDPWTSGSDDTQYF
>NA|NA|TRBJ2-2|TRBV19
TGTGCCAGTAGTTTTCAGGGTATGGCCGGGGAGCTGTTTTTT
CASSFQGMAGELFF
>NA|NA|TRBJ1-1|TRBV19
TGTGCCAGTAGCGATTTCGGGATTAGAGCTTTCTTT
CASSDFGIRAFF
>TRBD2|once|TRBJ2-7|TRBV5-5
TGTGCCAGCAGCCCCATCCTGGGGGGGTTCACCTACGAGCAGTACTTC
CASSPILGGFTYEQYF
>TRBD2|once|TRBJ2-5|TRBV15
TGTGCCACCAGCAGAGATCTAAGGGGAGGGTTGGAGACCCAGTACTTC
CATSRDLRGGLETQYF
>TRBD2|NA|TRBJ2-3|TRBV28
TGTGCCAGCATACCGGGAGGGGGGGGTACAGATACGCAGTATTTT
CASIPGGGGTDTQYF
>NA|NA|TRBJ1-6|TRBV6-1
TGTGCCAGCAGTGAGCAGGGAAATTCACCCCTCCACTTT
CASSEQGNSPLHF